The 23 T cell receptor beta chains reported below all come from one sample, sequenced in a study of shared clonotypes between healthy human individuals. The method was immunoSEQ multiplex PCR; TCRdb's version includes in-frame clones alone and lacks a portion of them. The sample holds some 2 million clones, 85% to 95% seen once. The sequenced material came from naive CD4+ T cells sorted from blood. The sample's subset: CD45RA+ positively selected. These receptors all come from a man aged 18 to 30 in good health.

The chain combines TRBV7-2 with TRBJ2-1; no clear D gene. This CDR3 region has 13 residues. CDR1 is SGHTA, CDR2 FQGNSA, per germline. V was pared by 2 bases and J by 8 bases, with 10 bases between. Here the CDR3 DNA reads TGTGCCAGCAGCTTACTGACTGGATATGAGCAGTTCTTC. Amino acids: CASSLLTGYEQFF.

The CDR3 protein is CASSYLGLGASEQYF. Here the CDR3 DNA reads TGTGCCAGCAGTTACCTCGGACTGGGGGCAAGCGAGCAGTACTTC. The chain recombines TRBV6-5 with TRBJ2-7; tentatively, D is TRBD1 (6 bases). The CDR3 runs to 15 residues. Deletions cut 2 bases from V and 6 bases from J, with 17 bases between. The germline V gene encodes CDR1 MNHEY and CDR2 SVGAGI.

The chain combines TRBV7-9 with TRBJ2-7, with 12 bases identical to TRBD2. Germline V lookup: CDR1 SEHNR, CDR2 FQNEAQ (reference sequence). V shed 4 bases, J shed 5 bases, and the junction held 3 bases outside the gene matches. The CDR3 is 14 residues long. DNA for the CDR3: TGTGCCAGCAGCTCTAGCGGGGGGGCGGACGAGCAGTACTTC. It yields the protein CASSSSGGADEQYF.

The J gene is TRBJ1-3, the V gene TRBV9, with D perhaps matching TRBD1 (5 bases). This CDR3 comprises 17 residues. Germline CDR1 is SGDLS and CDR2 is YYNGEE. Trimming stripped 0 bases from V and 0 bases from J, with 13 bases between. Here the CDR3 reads CASSVEIRGSSGNTIYF. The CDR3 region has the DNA TGTGCCAGCAGCGTAGAGATTCGGGGGAGCTCTGGAAACACCATATATTTT.

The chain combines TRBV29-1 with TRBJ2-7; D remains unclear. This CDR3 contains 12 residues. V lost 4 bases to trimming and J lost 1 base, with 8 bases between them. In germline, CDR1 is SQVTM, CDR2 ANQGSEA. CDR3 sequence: CSVVATSYEQYF. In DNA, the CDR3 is TGCAGCGTTGTGGCAACTTCCTACGAGCAGTACTTC.

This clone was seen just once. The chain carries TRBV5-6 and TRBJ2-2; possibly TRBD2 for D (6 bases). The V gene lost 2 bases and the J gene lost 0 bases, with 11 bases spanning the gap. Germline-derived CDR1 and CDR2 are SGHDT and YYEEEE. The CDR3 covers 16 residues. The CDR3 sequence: CASSFGLTPNTGELFF. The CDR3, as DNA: TGTGCCAGCAGCTTCGGACTAACCCCGAACACCGGGGAGCTGTTTTTT.

CDR3 nucleotides: TGTGCCAGCAGTTTAAAGGGGTGGTCCTACGAGCAGTACTTC. Translating it yields CASSLKGWSYEQYF. This chain connects TRBV28 to TRBJ2-7; possibly TRBD1 for D (5 bases). The germline V gene has CDR1 MDHEN and CDR2 SYDVKM. V was trimmed by 2 bases and J by 1 base, leaving 9 bases between them. The CDR3 has 14 amino acids.

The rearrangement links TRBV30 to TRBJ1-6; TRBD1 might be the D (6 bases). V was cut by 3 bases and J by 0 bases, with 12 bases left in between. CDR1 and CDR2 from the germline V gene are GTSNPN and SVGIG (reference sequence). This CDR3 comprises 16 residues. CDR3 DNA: TGTGCCTGGAGGGGGGCACCAAGCTCCTATAATTCACCCCTCCACTTT. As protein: CAWRGAPSSYNSPLHF.

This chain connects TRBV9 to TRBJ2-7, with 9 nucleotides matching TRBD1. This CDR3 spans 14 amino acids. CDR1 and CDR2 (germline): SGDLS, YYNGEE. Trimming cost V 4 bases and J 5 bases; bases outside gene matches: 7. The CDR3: CASSLGTGYDEQYF. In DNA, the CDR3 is TGTGCCAGCAGCTTGGGGACAGGGTATGACGAGCAGTACTTC.

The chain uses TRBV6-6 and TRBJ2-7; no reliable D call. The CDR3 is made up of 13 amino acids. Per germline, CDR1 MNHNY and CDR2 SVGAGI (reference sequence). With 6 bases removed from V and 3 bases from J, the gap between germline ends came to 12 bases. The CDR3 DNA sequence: TGTGCCAGCAGGGACGGACCCCTCTACGAGCAGTACTTC. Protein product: CASRDGPLYEQYF.

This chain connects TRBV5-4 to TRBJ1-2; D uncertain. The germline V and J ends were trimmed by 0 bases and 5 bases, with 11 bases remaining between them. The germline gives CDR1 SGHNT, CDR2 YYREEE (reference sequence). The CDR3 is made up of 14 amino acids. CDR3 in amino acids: CASSLDPAGYGYTF. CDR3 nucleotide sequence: TGTGCCAGCAGCTTGGACCCAGCTGGGTATGGCTACACCTTC. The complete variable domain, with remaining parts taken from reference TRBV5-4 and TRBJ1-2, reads ETGVTQSPTHLIKTRGQQVTLRCSSQSGHNTVSWYQQALGQGPQFIFQYYREEENGRGNFPPRFSGLQFPNYSSELNVNALELDDSALYLCASSLDPAGYGYTFGSGTRLTVV.

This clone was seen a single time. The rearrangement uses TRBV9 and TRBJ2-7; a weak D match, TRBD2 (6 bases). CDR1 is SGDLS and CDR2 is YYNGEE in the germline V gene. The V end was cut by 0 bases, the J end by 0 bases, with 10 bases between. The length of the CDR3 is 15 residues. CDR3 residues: CASSVGDSRSYEQYF. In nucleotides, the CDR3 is TGTGCCAGCAGCGTAGGGGACTCACGCTCCTACGAGCAGTACTTC.

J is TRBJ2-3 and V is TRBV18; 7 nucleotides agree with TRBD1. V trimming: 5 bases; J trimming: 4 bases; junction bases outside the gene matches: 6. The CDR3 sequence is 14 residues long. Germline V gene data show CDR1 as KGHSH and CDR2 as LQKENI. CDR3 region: CASSGSTGPDTQYF. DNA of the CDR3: TGTGCCAGCTCAGGATCGACAGGGCCAGATACGCAGTATTTT.

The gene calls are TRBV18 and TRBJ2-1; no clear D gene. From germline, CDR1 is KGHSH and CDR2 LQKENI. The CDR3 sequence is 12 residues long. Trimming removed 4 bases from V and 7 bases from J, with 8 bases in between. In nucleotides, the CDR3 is TGTGCCAGCTCACAAGGGTTGAATGAGCAGTTCTTC. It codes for CASSQGLNEQFF. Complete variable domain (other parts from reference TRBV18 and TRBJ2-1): NAGVMQNPRHLVRRRGQEARLRCSPMKGHSHVYWYRQLPEEGLKFMVYLQKENIIDESGMPKERFSAEFPKEGPSILRIQQVVRGDSAAYFCASSQGLNEQFFGPGTRLTVL.

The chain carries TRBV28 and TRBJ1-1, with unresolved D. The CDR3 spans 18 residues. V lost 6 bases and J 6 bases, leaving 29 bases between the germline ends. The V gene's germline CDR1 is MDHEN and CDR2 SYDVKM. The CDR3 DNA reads TGTGCCAGCAGCTCCTTCGCTGGCCGGAGGGTGATCTCTCCTGAAGCTTTCTTT. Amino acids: CASSSFAGRRVISPEAFF.

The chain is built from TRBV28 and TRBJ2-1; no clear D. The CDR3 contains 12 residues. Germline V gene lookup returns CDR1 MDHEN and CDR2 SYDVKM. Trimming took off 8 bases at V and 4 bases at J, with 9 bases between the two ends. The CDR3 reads CASGNTYNEQFF. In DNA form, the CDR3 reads TGTGCCAGCGGAAATACTTACAATGAGCAGTTCTTC.

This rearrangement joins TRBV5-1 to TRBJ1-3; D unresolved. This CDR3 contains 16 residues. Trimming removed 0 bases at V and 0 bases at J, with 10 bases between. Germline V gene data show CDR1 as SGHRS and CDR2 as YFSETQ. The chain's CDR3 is CASSLGSSNSGNTIYF. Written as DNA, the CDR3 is TGCGCCAGCAGCTTGGGATCGAGCAACTCTGGAAACACCATATATTTT.

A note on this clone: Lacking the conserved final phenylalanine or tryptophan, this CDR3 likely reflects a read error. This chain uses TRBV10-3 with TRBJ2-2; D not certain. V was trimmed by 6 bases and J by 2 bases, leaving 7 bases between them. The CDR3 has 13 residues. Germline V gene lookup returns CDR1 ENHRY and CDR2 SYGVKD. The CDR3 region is CAISEPNTGELFS. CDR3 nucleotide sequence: TGTGCCATCAGCGAGCCAAACACCGGGGAGCTGTTTTCT.

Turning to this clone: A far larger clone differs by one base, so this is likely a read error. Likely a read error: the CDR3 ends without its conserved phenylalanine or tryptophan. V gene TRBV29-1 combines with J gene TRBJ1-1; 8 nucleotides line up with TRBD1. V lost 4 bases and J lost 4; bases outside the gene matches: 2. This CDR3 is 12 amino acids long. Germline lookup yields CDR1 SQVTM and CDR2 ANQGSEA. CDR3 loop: CSVGQGITEAFS. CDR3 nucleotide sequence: TGCAGCGTTGGACAGGGGATCACTGAAGCTTTCTCT.

The CDR3 coding sequence is TGTGCCTGGAGTGTCCCAGGGGGCGGTGGAGAGACCCAGTACTTC. Its protein product is CAWSVPGGGGETQYF. The chain couples TRBV30 to TRBJ2-5, with 8 bases aligning to TRBD1. CDR3 length equals 15 residues. Trimming removed 0 bases from V and 4 bases from J; junction bases left unmatched: 7. The V gene's germline CDR1 is GTSNPN and CDR2 SVGIG (reference sequence).

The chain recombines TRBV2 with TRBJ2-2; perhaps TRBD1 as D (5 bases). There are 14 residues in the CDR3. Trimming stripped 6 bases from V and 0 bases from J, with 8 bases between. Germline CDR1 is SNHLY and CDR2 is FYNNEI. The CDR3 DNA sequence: TGTGCCAGCAGAGGGGCTGCGAACACCGGGGAGCTGTTTTTT. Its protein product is CASRGAANTGELFF. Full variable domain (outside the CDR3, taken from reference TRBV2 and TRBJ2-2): EPEVTQTPSHQVTQMGQEVILRCVPISNHLYFYWYRQILGQKVEFLVSFYNNEISEKSEIFDDQFSVERPDGSNFTLKIRSTKLEDSAMYFCASRGAANTGELFFGEGSRLTVL.

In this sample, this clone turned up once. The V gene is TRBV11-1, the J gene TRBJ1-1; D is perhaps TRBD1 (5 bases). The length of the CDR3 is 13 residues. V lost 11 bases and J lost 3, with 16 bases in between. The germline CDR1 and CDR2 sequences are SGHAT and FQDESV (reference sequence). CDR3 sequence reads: CASVGQGDTEAFF. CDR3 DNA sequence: TGTGCCTCGGTAGGGCAGGGAGACACTGAAGCTTTCTTT.

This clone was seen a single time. CDR3 sequence: CASSTIAGALQETQYF. The CDR3 DNA reads TGTGCCAGCAGCACCATAGCGGGGGCGCTTCAAGAGACCCAGTACTTC. The chain uses TRBV9 and TRBJ2-5; 9 bases are a match to TRBD2. The CDR3 covers 16 residues. CDR1 and CDR2 (germline): SGDLS, YYNGEE. V lost 4 bases, J lost 2 bases, and 9 bases stayed unmatched.